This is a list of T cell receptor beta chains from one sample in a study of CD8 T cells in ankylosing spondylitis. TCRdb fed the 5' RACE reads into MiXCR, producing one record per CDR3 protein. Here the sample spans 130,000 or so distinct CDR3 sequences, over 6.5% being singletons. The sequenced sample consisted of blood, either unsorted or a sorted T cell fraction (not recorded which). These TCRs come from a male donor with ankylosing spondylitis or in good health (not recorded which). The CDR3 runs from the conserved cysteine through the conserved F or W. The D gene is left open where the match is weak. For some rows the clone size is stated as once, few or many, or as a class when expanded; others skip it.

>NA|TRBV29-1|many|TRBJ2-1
TGCAGCGGTGGGAGACTGGCCTGGGAGAATGAGCAGTTCTTC
CSGGRLAWENEQFF
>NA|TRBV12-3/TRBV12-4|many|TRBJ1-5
TGTGCCAGCACGGCGAGGAGCAATCAGCCCCAGCATTTT
CASTARSNQPQHF
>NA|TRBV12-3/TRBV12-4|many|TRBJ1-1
TGTGCCAGCAGTTTTGAGAGGGGCCCCAATGAAGCTTTCTTT
CASSFERGPNEAFF
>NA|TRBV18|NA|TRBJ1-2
TGTGCCAGCTCACCAGATTCGGGCTATGGCTACACCTTC
CASSPDSGYGYTF
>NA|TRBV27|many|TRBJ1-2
TGTGCCAGCAGTTTAGTTGCAGGTGGCGGCTACACCTTC
CASSLVAGGGYTF
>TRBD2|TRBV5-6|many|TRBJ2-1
TGTGCCAGCAGCTTGAGGCGGGAGCGCTACAATGAGCAGTTCTTC
CASSLRRERYNEQFF
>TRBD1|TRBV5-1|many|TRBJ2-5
TGCGCCAGCAGCTGGCAGGGGGAAAAAGAGACCCAGTACTTC
CASSWQGEKETQYF
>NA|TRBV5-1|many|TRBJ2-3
TGCGCCAGCAGCTTCACCGCCGGGGCCGGGGGCACAGATACGCAGTATTTT
CASSFTAGAGGTDTQYF
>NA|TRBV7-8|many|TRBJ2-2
TGTGCCAGCAGCACGACAGTGGCGGGGCGTGAGCTGTTTTTT
CASSTTVAGRELFF
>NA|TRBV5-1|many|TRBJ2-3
TGCGCCAGCAGCCGGGGCAGGGTTAGCACAGATACGCAGTATTTT
CASSRGRVSTDTQYF
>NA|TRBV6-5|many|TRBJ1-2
TGTGCCAGCAGTTACTCGCTGAGGGGCTATGGCTACACCTTC
CASSYSLRGYGYTF
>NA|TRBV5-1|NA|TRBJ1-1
TGCGCCAGCAGCCTTGCCGGACAGAAGAACACTGAAGCTTTCTTT
CASSLAGQKNTEAFF
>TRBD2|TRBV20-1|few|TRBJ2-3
TGCAGTGCGGCCCCGACTAGCGGGAAGGCGGATACGCAGTATTTT
CSAAPTSGKADTQYF
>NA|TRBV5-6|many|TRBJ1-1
TGTGCCAGCAGCTCTGACAAGAACACTGAAGCTTTCTTT
CASSSDKNTEAFF
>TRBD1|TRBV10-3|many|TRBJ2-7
TGTGCCATCAGTGAATTGACAGGGGGTAACTACGAGCAGTACTTC
CAISELTGGNYEQYF
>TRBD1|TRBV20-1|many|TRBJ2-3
TGCAGTGCGGAAACAGGGGGCGACGGAGATACGCAGTATTTT
CSAETGGDGDTQYF
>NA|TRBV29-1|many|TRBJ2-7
TGCAGCGTTGCGAGAGGCCTGCACTACGAGCAGTACTTC
CSVARGLHYEQYF
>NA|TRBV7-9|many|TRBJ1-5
TGTGCCAGCAGCTTAGACAATAGCAATCAGCCCCAGCATTTT
CASSLDNSNQPQHF
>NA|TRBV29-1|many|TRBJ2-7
TGCAGCGTCCGGACATCTCTTAGCTCCTACGAGCAGTACTTC
CSVRTSLSSYEQYF
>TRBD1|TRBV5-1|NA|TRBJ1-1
TGCGCCAGCAGCGTCGACAGGGGAGGCACTGAAGCTTTCTTT
CASSVDRGGTEAFF
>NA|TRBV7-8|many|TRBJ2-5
TGTGCCAGCAGCCTTTACCAACGTTCTCTAGAGACCCAGTACTTC
CASSLYQRSLETQYF
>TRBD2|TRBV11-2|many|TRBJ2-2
TGTGCCAGCAGCCCCCGACTAGCGGGGTACACCGGGGAGCTGTTTTTT
CASSPRLAGYTGELFF
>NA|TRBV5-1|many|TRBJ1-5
TGCGCCAGCAGCCGCGACCCCGGAGGTGATCAGCCCCAGCATTTT
CASSRDPGGDQPQHF
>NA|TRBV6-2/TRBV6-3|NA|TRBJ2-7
TGTGCCAGCAGTTATCTAGCGACGAGCTCCTACGAGCAGTACTTC
CASSYLATSSYEQYF
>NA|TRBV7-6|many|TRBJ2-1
TGTGCCAGCAGCCGGCTGCGCTCCTACAATGAGCAGTTCTTC
CASSRLRSYNEQFF
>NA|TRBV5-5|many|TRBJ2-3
TGTGCCAGCAGACCCCGCCCGGGGGGCACAGATACGCAGTATTTT
CASRPRPGGTDTQYF
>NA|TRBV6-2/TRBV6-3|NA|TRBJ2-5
TGTGCCAGCAATAACAGAGGAGCACAAGAGACCCAGTACTTC
CASNNRGAQETQYF
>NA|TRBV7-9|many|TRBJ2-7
TGTGCCAGCAGTTCGGGGGTCGGAACCTACGAGCAGTACTTC
CASSSGVGTYEQYF
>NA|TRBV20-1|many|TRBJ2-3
TGCAGTGCTAGAGTGGGTGGGCGGGGCACAGATACGCAGTATTTT
CSARVGGRGTDTQYF